This is a list of T cell receptor beta chains from one sample in a study of cytomegalovirus exposure and HLA in healthy donors. The assay was immunoSEQ multiplex PCR, and TCRdb's table has in-frame clones only and misses some. The data contain approximately 130,000 clones, 85% to 90% of them seen just once; the ten biggest clones take up approximately 2.1%. The sequenced sample was PBMCs. The receptor source for this set is a woman between 18 and 29 years old in good health and CMV-seronegative. Each CDR3 is given with its conserved first and last residue. The D gene is left open where the match is weak.

j_call	v_call	d_call	cdr3_aa
TRBJ1-6	TRBV5-6	-	CASSSGGLSYNSPLHF
TRBJ2-5	TRBV28	TRBD1	CASSFYPLDREETQYF
TRBJ2-5	TRBV15	TRBD1	CATSRGTGGRETQYF
TRBJ2-3	TRBV7-9	TRBD2	CASSSAGADTQYF
TRBJ2-1	TRBV10-1	-	CASSEQGRNEQFF
TRBJ2-1	TRBV7-9	TRBD2	CASSPRGKREALVQFF
TRBJ1-4	TRBV7-9	TRBD1	CASSLFGTGNEKLFF
TRBJ2-1	TRBV7-6	-	CASSPPVGAEDYNEQFF
TRBJ2-7	TRBV5-1	TRBD2	CASSLGGTSGGYEQYF
TRBJ2-1	TRBV27	TRBD2	CASSLSTSGRNEQFF
TRBJ2-7	TRBV10-3	-	CAISARRGNDEQYF
TRBJ2-1	TRBV9	TRBD2	CASSARGGLYNEQFF
TRBJ1-4	TRBV25-1	-	CASSEATGTRGEKLFF
TRBJ2-7	TRBV6-1	TRBD1	CASTGTGGLYEQYF
TRBJ2-7	TRBV9	TRBD1	CASSVLPGQGLMNEQYF
TRBJ2-3	TRBV27	TRBD1	CASSRTGPRDTQYF
TRBJ2-5	TRBV7-9	TRBD1	CASSQTGGLVQETQYF
TRBJ2-3	TRBV27	-	CASSLPYTDTQYF
TRBJ2-5	TRBV30	-	CAWSGQASQETQYF